The 14 T cell receptor beta chains below come from one sample, sequenced in a study of T cells in Graves' hyperthyroidism and ophthalmopathy. RNA transcripts were the template for amplifying TCR beta CDR3 regions. The HTBI set primed first-round TCR CDR3 RT-PCR. TCRdb re-analysed the multiplex PCR reads in MiXCR, keeping a single row per CDR3 protein. The repertoire has roughly 400,000 distinct CDR3 sequences, roughly 14% of them found once; the top ten carry around a quarter. The specimen was blood. These receptors originate from a woman aged 18-29 years with Graves' hyperthyroidism that later progressed to Graves' ophthalmopathy.

The chain joins TRBV28 to TRBJ2-1; D call uncertain. Trimming pared 10 bases from V and 7 bases from J, leaving 14 bases between. This CDR3 comprises 12 residues. Germline V gives CDR1 MDHEN, CDR2 SYDVKM. The CDR3 region has the DNA TGTGCCACCCCGGAGATCTGTAATGAGCAGTTCTTC. Encoded protein: CATPEICNEQFF.

This clonotype was recorded at least ten times. The V and J genes are TRBV3-1 and TRBJ2-4, with TRBD1 identical over 11 bases. Germline CDR1 is LGHDT and CDR2 is YNNKEL (reference sequence). Unmatched junction bases numbered 7, after V lost 4 bases and J lost 8 bases. CDR3 length equals 15 residues. The CDR3 DNA follows: TGTGCCAGCAGCCGGCGGACAGGGGGCTTGGACATTCAGTACTTC. Residues: CASSRRTGGLDIQYF.

Many counts were recorded for this clonotype. This chain links TRBV28 with TRBJ1-4, with 7 positions matching TRBD1. Germline V CDR1 and CDR2: MDHEN, SYDVKM. The CDR3 is 15 residues long. The junction had 13 bases not matched to a gene; V was cut back by 10 bases and J by 5 bases. The CDR3 reads CATRGGGGNNEKLFF. CDR3 nucleotide sequence: TGTGCCACCAGGGGGGGCGGGGGAAACAATGAAAAACTGTTTTTT.

In its sample, this clonotype was seen a few times. The rearrangement uses TRBV24-1 and TRBJ2-2; 10 positions agree with TRBD1. The CDR3 extends over 15 amino acids. Per the germline V gene, CDR1 is KGHDR and CDR2 is SFDVKD. J lost 6 bases, V lost 3 bases, and 3 bases had no gene match. CDR3 in DNA: TGTGCCACCAGTGATAGACAGGGGGCCTCCGGGGAGCTGTTTTTT. Its protein product is CATSDRQGASGELFF.

This clonotype came up many times. The rearrangement joins TRBV20-1 to TRBJ2-3; D possibly uses TRBD1 or TRBD2 (6 bases each). Trimming pared 2 bases from V and 10 bases from J, leaving 10 bases between. The V gene's germline CDR1 is DFQATT and CDR2 SNEGSKA (reference sequence). The CDR3 totals 11 residues. The CDR3: CSARQRGAQYF. CDR3 in DNA: TGCAGTGCTAGACAAAGGGGGGCGCAGTATTTT.

This clonotype was seen ten or more times. The V call is TRBV27, the J call TRBJ2-1; TRBD2 matches at 10 bases. Germline CDR1 is MNHEY and CDR2 is SMNVEV (reference sequence). Losses at the gene ends were 3 bases for V and 5 bases for J; bases not matched to a gene: 4. CDR3 length: 15 residues. CDR3 sequence (DNA): TGTGCCAGCAGTTTTGCTAGCGGGAGCAACAATGAGCAGTTCTTC. Protein product: CASSFASGSNNEQFF.

This clonotype was counted at least ten times. V and J are TRBV7-2 and TRBJ1-2, with D maybe TRBD1 (6 bases). Germline loops: CDR1 SGHTA, CDR2 FQGNSA. The CDR3 is 15 residues long. Trimming removed 7 bases at V and 2 bases at J, with 17 bases between. The CDR3 spells CASTLNRALNYGYTF. CDR3 DNA: TGTGCCAGCACACTCAACAGGGCGCTAAACTATGGCTACACCTTC.

This CDR3 reads CASSRTSEAGELFF. The CDR3 region has the DNA TGTGCCAGCAGCCGGACTAGCGAAGCCGGGGAGCTGTTTTTT. The rearrangement joins TRBV7-9 to TRBJ2-2, with 9 bases fitting TRBD2. This CDR3 is 14 amino acids long. Germline V gives CDR1 SEHNR, CDR2 FQNEAQ (reference sequence). V lost 5 bases to trimming and J lost 6 bases; unmatched junction nucleotides: 4.

There are many counts of this clonotype. The chain recombines TRBV28 with TRBJ2-2; 10 nucleotides match TRBD2. This CDR3 is built from 16 residues. Germline values: CDR1 MDHEN, CDR2 SYDVKM. The V segment lost 8 bases and the J segment 4 bases; nucleotides outside the gene matches: 10. CDR3 coding DNA: TGTGCCAGCGGCACTCTAGCGGGAGAGGGCACCGGGGAGCTGTTTTTT. This translates into CASGTLAGEGTGELFF.

This clonotype was detected many times. The chain carries TRBV11-1 and TRBJ2-5; D is ambiguous. The germline V and J ends were trimmed by 0 bases and 5 bases, with 7 bases remaining between them. The CDR3 totals 13 residues. Germline assignment: CDR1 SGHAT and CDR2 FQDESV (reference sequence). CDR3 in amino acids: CASSLAAVETQYF. The CDR3 coding sequence is TGTGCCAGCAGCTTAGCCGCCGTGGAGACCCAGTACTTC.

This clonotype was seen at least ten times. The rearrangement links TRBV10-3 to TRBJ2-1, with 9 positions matching TRBD2. Germline V CDR1 and CDR2: ENHRY, SYGVKD. V dropped 3 bases and J dropped 5; count of bases not matched to a gene: 8. CDR3 length equals 16 residues. The CDR3 region is CAISESGGRLNNEQFF. The CDR3 nucleotides read TGTGCCATCAGTGAAAGCGGGGGGCGCCTTAACAATGAGCAGTTCTTC.

The chain combines TRBV7-9 with TRBJ2-3; D assignment may be TRBD1 or TRBD2 (5 bases each). Germline assignment: CDR1 SEHNR and CDR2 FQNEAQ (reference sequence). This CDR3 has 16 residues. The V end lost 1 base, the J end lost 4 bases, and 15 bases lay between the germline ends. The CDR3, as DNA: TGTGCCAGCAGCTTAGGGGGGACCCCCCGGCCAGATACGCAGTATTTT. It is translated as CASSLGGTPRPDTQYF.

In this sample, this clonotype turned up many times. The chain combines TRBV27 with TRBJ2-3; 9 positions agree with TRBD1. CDR3 size: 16 residues. Germline V gene data show CDR1 as MNHEY and CDR2 as SMNVEV (reference sequence). The J segment lost 4 bases and the V segment lost 11 bases, leaving 16 bases of the junction unmatched. CDR3 region: CAGQRTGGASPDTQYF. Written as DNA, the CDR3 is TGTGCCGGCCAACGTACAGGGGGCGCGTCCCCAGATACGCAGTATTTT.

This clonotype has only a few counts. The chain joins TRBV4-3 to TRBJ2-7; D is unresolved. V was trimmed by 4 bases and J by 3 bases, leaving 13 bases between them. The germline CDR1 and CDR2 sequences are LGHNA and YSLEER. This CDR3 comprises 14 residues. CDR3: CASSRSLSGYEQYF. The CDR3 nucleotides read TGCGCCAGCAGCCGGTCGTTATCGGGCTACGAGCAGTACTTC.